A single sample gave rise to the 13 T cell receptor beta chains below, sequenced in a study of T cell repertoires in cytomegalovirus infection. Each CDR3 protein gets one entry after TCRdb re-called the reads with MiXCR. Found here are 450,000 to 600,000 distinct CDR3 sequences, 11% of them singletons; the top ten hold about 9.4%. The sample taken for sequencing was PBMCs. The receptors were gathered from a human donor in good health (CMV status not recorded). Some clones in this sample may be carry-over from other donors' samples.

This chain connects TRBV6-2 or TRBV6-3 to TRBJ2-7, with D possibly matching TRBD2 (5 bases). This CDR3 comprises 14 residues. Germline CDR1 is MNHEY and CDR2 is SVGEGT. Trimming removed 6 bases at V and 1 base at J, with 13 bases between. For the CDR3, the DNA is TGTGCCAGCAGCCACGACGGGGTATCCTACGAGCAGTACTTC. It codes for CASSHDGVSYEQYF.

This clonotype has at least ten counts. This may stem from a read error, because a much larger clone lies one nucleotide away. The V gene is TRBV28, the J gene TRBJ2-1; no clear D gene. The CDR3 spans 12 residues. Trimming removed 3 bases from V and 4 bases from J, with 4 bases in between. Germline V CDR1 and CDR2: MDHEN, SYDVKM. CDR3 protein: CASSFVYNEQFF. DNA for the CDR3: TGTGCCAGCAGTTTCGTATACAATGAGCAGTTCTTC.

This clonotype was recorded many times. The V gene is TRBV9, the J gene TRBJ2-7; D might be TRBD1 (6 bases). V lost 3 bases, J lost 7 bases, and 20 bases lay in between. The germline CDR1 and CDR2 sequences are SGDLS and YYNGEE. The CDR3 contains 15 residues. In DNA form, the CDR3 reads TGTGCCAGCAGCGAGGACAGTTCCCCTTCGCGGGAGCAGTACTTC. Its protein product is CASSEDSSPSREQYF.

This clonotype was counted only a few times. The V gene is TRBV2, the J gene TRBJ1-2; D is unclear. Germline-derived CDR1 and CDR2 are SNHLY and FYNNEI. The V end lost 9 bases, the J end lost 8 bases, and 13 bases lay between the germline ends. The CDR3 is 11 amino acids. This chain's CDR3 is CARVEGDGYTF. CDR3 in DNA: TGTGCCAGGGTAGAGGGTGACGGCTACACCTTC.

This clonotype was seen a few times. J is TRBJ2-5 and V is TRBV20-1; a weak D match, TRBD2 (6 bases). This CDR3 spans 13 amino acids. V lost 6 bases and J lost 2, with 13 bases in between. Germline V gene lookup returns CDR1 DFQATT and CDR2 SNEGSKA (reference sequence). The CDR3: CSALSGLQETQYF. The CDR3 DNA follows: TGCAGTGCCCTTTCGGGACTGCAAGAGACCCAGTACTTC.

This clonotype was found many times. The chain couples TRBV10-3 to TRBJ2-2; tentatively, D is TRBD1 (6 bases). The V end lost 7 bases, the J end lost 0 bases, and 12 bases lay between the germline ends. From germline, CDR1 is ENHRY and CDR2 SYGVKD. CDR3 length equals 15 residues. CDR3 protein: CAINSGTPNTGELFF. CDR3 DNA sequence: TGTGCCATCAATTCCGGGACACCGAACACCGGGGAGCTGTTTTTT.

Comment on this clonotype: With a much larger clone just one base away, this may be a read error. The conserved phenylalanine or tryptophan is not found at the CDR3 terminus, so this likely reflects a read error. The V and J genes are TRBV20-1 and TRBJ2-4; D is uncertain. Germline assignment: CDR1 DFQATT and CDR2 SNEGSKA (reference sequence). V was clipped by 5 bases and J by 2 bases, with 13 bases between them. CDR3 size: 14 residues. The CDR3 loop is CSAAGGISKNIQYL. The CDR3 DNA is TGCAGTGCTGCCGGCGGAATATCCAAAAACATTCAGTACTTA.

Here the CDR3 DNA reads TGTGCCTGGAGTCGGTGGCTACAAACGAACACTGAAGCTTTCTTT. It specifies CAWSRWLQTNTEAFF. This chain connects TRBV30 to TRBJ1-1; D gene ambiguous. The germline V and J ends were trimmed by 2 bases and 1 base, with 14 bases remaining between them. There are 15 residues in the CDR3. CDR1 is GTSNPN, CDR2 SVGIG, per germline (reference sequence).

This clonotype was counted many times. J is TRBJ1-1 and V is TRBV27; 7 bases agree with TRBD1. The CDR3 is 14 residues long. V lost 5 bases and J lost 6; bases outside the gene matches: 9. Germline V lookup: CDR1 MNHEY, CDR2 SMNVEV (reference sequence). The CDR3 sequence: CASSPLTGSSEAFF. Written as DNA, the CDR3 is TGTGCCAGCAGTCCATTGACAGGGAGCTCTGAAGCTTTCTTT.

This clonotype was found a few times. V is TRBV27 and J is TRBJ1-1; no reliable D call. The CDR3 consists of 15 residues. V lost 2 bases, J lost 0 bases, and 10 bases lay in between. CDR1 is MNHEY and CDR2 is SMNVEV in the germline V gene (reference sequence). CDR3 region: CASSLLAEMNTEAFF. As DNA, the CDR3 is TGTGCCAGCAGTTTACTTGCAGAAATGAACACTGAAGCTTTCTTT.

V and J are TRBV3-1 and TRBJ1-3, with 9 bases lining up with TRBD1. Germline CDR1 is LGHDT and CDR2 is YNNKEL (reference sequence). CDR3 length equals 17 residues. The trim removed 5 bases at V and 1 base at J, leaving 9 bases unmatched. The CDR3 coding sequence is TGTGCCAGCAGCGAATTCACAGGGGGCGCGTCTGGAAACACCATATATTTT. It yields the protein CASSEFTGGASGNTIYF.

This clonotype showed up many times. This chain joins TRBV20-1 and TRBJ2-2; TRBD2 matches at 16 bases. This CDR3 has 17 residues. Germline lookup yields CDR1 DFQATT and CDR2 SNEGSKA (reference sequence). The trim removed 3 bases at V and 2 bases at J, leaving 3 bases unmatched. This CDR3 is CSARGTSGRANTGELFF. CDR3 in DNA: TGCAGTGCTAGGGGGACTAGCGGGAGGGCCAACACCGGGGAGCTGTTTTTT.

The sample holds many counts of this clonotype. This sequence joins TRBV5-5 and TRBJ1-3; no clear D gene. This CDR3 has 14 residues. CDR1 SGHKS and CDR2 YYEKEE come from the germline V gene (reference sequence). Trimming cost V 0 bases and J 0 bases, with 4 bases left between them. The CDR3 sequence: CASSLEASGNTIYF. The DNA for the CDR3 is TGTGCCAGCAGCTTGGAGGCCTCTGGAAACACCATATATTTT.